Listed below are T cell receptor beta chains from one sample, sequenced in a study of blood T cell repertoires in COVID-19. The repertoire was sequenced with immunoSEQ multiplex PCR; TCRdb's copy has only in-frame clones and lacks some. The top ten hold around 0.88% of the sample, which has some 200,000 clones, around nine tenths seen once. The specimen sequenced was peripheral blood. The receptors originated from a woman aged 18-29 years who had recovered from COVID-19. The CDR3 runs from the conserved cysteine through the conserved F or W. The order of the fields is clone size, V gene, J gene, D gene, CDR3 DNA, CDR3 protein. The D gene is left open where the match is weak. Clone size appears in some rows only: once, few, many, or a class for an expanded clone.

clone size: -; V gene: TRBV6-5; J gene: TRBJ1-5; D gene: -; CDR3 DNA: TGTGCCAGCAGTTTGATAGGGGGCAATCAGCCCCAGCATTTT; CDR3 protein: CASSLIGGNQPQHF
clone size: -; V gene: TRBV4-3; J gene: TRBJ2-2; D gene: -; CDR3 DNA: TGCGCCAGCAGCCAAGATACTGCGGGTACCGGGGAGCTGTTTTTT; CDR3 protein: CASSQDTAGTGELFF
clone size: -; V gene: TRBV4-3; J gene: TRBJ2-1; D gene: TRBD1; CDR3 DNA: TGCGCCAGCAGCCGTGGAGGACAGGGGGTAAATGAGCAGTTCTTC; CDR3 protein: CASSRGGQGVNEQFF
clone size: few; V gene: TRBV6-2/TRBV6-3; J gene: TRBJ2-5; D gene: TRBD2; CDR3 DNA: TGTGCCAGCAGTCGGACTAGCGGGGGTCAAGAGACCCAGTACTTC; CDR3 protein: CASSRTSGGQETQYF
clone size: -; V gene: TRBV6-1; J gene: TRBJ2-3; D gene: TRBD1; CDR3 DNA: TGTGCCAGCAGTGAATGGTGGACAGGGCGCACAGATACGCAGTATTTT; CDR3 protein: CASSEWWTGRTDTQYF
clone size: -; V gene: TRBV30; J gene: TRBJ1-4; D gene: -; CDR3 DNA: TGTGCCTGGTCAAAATTTTATGAGGTACTAACGCCTAATGAAAAACTGTTTTTT; CDR3 protein: CAWSKFYEVLTPNEKLFF
clone size: -; V gene: TRBV5-5; J gene: TRBJ2-1; D gene: -; CDR3 DNA: TGTGCCAGCAGCCCTCTGGCGGAGTCATACAATGAGCAGTTCTTC; CDR3 protein: CASSPLAESYNEQFF
clone size: -; V gene: TRBV18; J gene: TRBJ2-7; D gene: -; CDR3 DNA: TGTGCCAGCTCACGGGCAGGCTTGACCTACGAGCAGTACTTC; CDR3 protein: CASSRAGLTYEQYF
clone size: -; V gene: TRBV6-5; J gene: TRBJ1-2; D gene: -; CDR3 DNA: TGTGCCAGCAGGACCTCCGGGGGAGGCTACACCTTC; CDR3 protein: CASRTSGGGYTF
clone size: -; V gene: TRBV4-3; J gene: TRBJ2-5; D gene: TRBD2; CDR3 DNA: TGCGCCAGCAGCCAGGGACTAGCGGCCGAACAAGAGACCCAGTACTTC; CDR3 protein: CASSQGLAAEQETQYF
clone size: once; V gene: TRBV9; J gene: TRBJ2-7; D gene: TRBD2; CDR3 DNA: TGTGCCAGCAGCCAGCGGGGCAGGGACTACGAGCAGTACTTC; CDR3 protein: CASSQRGRDYEQYF
clone size: -; V gene: TRBV4-1; J gene: TRBJ1-6; D gene: -; CDR3 DNA: TGCGCCAGCAGCCAGGGGCAGGGGAATTCACCCCTCCACTTT; CDR3 protein: CASSQGQGNSPLHF
clone size: -; V gene: TRBV7-2; J gene: TRBJ1-1; D gene: -; CDR3 DNA: TGTGCCAGCAGCTTAGCCGACAGACCCTTTGAAGCTTTCTTT; CDR3 protein: CASSLADRPFEAFF
clone size: -; V gene: TRBV2; J gene: TRBJ2-2; D gene: -; CDR3 DNA: TGTGCCAGCAGTGTCCTAGGGAGCCTCACCGGGGAGCTGTTTTTT; CDR3 protein: CASSVLGSLTGELFF
clone size: once; V gene: TRBV12-3/TRBV12-4; J gene: TRBJ1-1; D gene: -; CDR3 DNA: TGTGCCAGCAGTTTAGCGAGGGCCCAGTCAGCTTTCTTT; CDR3 protein: CASSLARAQSAFF